Listed below are T cell receptor beta chains from one sample, sequenced in a study of T cells after yellow fever vaccination. One entry per CDR3 protein, called by TCRdb with MiXCR from the 5' RACE reads. The sample yields roughly 310,000 distinct CDR3 sequences, approximately 3.8% seen once. The sequencing here drew on PBMCs, taken on the day of the yellow fever booster vaccination. The receptor set was obtained from a man younger than 35 who received the YFV17D yellow fever vaccine. Each CDR3 is given with its conserved first and last residue. D genes are given only for firm matches.

j_call,v_call,d_call,cdr3_aa
TRBJ2-5,TRBV5-1,-,CASSLGTSGGPQYF
TRBJ2-1,TRBV6-2/TRBV6-3,TRBD2,CASSYSLRGGPYNEQFF
TRBJ1-1,TRBV7-2,-,CASSPQREAFF
TRBJ2-7,TRBV7-6,TRBD2,CASSLGARLAGDEQYF
TRBJ2-5,TRBV11-2,-,CASAVTGAGLETQYF
TRBJ1-2,TRBV7-9,TRBD1,CASSSGQGISFGYTF
TRBJ1-3,TRBV10-2,-,CASSDGNTIYF
TRBJ2-5,TRBV6-5,TRBD2,CASSYSFGTSGQETQYF
TRBJ1-1,TRBV5-6,-,CASSLPGLAGRTEAFF
TRBJ2-7,TRBV7-2,TRBD2,CASSLVPPSSGGDPREEQYF
TRBJ1-1,TRBV5-1,-,CATRARFDGTEAFF
TRBJ2-7,TRBV5-6,TRBD1,CASSLTGDEQYF
TRBJ1-1,TRBV7-8,-,CASRPRLNTEAFF
TRBJ2-6,TRBV13,TRBD2,CASSLTSGNSGANVLTF
TRBJ1-2,TRBV7-9,TRBD1,CASSLNTRTGGDYGYTF
TRBJ2-7,TRBV6-6,-,CASSYPGTTNYEQYF